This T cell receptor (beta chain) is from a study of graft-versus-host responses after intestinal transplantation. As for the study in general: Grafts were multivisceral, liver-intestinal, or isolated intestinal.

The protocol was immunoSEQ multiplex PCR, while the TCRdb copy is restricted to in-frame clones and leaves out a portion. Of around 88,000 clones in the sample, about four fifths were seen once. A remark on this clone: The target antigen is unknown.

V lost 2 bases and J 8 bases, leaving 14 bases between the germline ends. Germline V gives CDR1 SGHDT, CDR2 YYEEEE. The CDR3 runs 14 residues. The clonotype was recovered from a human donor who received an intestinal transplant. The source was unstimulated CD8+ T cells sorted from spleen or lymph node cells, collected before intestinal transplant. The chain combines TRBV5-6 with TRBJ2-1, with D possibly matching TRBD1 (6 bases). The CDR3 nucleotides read TGTGCCAGCAGCTTAGTTGGGGGCGGTGATGAGCAGTTCTTC. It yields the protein CASSLVGGGDEQFF.